This is a list of T cell receptor beta chains from one sample in a study of T cell responses to AZD1222 COVID-19 vaccine. Generated by immunoSEQ multiplex PCR, the TCRdb table keeps only in-frame clones and is missing some. The repertoire holds roughly 150,000 clones, around 87% seen once, with approximately 9.1% in the top ten. The sample in question was peripheral blood, obtained 28 days after the second AZD1222 dose. The origin of the receptors is an adult who received the AZD1222 COVID-19 vaccine. Each CDR3 is given with its conserved first and last residue. Each record gives: V gene, D gene, J gene, clone size, CDR3 DNA, CDR3 protein. D genes are given only for firm matches. Clone size is not always given. Where it is, it says once, few, many or a class for expanded clones.

v_gene: TRBV5-6; d_gene: -; j_gene: TRBJ2-7; abundance: -; CDR3nt: TGTGCCAGCAGCGCCCGGACAGTGCCCGGGAACGAGCAGTACTTC; CDR3aa: CASSARTVPGNEQYF
v_gene: TRBV5-1; d_gene: -; j_gene: TRBJ2-1; abundance: -; CDR3nt: TGCGCCAGCAGCTTGGGTATTACTGCTAATGAGCAGTTCTTC; CDR3aa: CASSLGITANEQFF
v_gene: TRBV2; d_gene: TRBD1; j_gene: TRBJ1-1; abundance: -; CDR3nt: TGTGCCAGCAGCCCCACCCGGGACAGGACTGAAGCTTTCTTT; CDR3aa: CASSPTRDRTEAFF
v_gene: TRBV5-1; d_gene: TRBD1; j_gene: TRBJ1-1; abundance: -; CDR3nt: TGCGCCAGCAGCGCACGACAGGGGGCGGACACTGAAGCTTTCTTT; CDR3aa: CASSARQGADTEAFF
v_gene: TRBV7-9; d_gene: TRBD1; j_gene: TRBJ2-7; abundance: -; CDR3nt: TGTGCCAGCAGCATAACAGGGGCCGAGCAGTACTTC; CDR3aa: CASSITGAEQYF
v_gene: TRBV29-1; d_gene: -; j_gene: TRBJ2-1; abundance: few; CDR3nt: TGCAGCCAGGGAATAGCGAGCTCCTACAATGAGCAGTTCTTC; CDR3aa: CSQGIASSYNEQFF
v_gene: TRBV7-8; d_gene: -; j_gene: TRBJ1-4; abundance: -; CDR3nt: TGTGCCAGCAGCTTAGGGGGAAAGGGTAAACTGTTTTTT; CDR3aa: CASSLGGKGKLFF
v_gene: TRBV7-3; d_gene: -; j_gene: TRBJ2-4; abundance: -; CDR3nt: TGTGCCAGCAGCTTACCGAACGGACAGTTGAGAGCCAAAAACATTCAGTACTTC; CDR3aa: CASSLPNGQLRAKNIQYF
v_gene: TRBV18; d_gene: -; j_gene: TRBJ1-5; abundance: -; CDR3nt: TGTGCCAGCTCACCCTCCGGAAATCAGCCCCAGCATTTT; CDR3aa: CASSPSGNQPQHF
v_gene: TRBV5-4; d_gene: TRBD2; j_gene: TRBJ2-5; abundance: -; CDR3nt: TGTGCCAGCAGCCTTAGCGGGAGCCTCCAAGAGACCCAGTACTTC; CDR3aa: CASSLSGSLQETQYF
v_gene: TRBV28; d_gene: TRBD1; j_gene: TRBJ1-1; abundance: -; CDR3nt: TGTGCCAGCAGTTTTGACAGGGGGCGGTCTGAAGCTTTCTTT; CDR3aa: CASSFDRGRSEAFF
v_gene: TRBV29-1; d_gene: TRBD1; j_gene: TRBJ2-1; abundance: -; CDR3nt: TGCAGCGTGGGTCGTACAGGGGGAGTTAGCTCCTACAATGAGCAGTTCTTC; CDR3aa: CSVGRTGGVSSYNEQFF
v_gene: TRBV6-6; d_gene: -; j_gene: TRBJ1-1; abundance: once; CDR3nt: TGTGCCAGCCGGGGGGGGGCTGAAGCTTTCTTT; CDR3aa: CASRGGAEAFF
v_gene: TRBV28; d_gene: -; j_gene: TRBJ1-3; abundance: -; CDR3nt: TGTGCCAGCAGTTTGAGTAGGGGGGGCCGAAGAAACACCATATATTTT; CDR3aa: CASSLSRGGRRNTIYF
v_gene: TRBV30; d_gene: TRBD1; j_gene: TRBJ2-5; abundance: -; CDR3nt: TGTGCCTGGAGTCGACAGGGGCCGGAGACCCAGTACTTC; CDR3aa: CAWSRQGPETQYF
v_gene: TRBV3-1/TRBV3-2; d_gene: TRBD2; j_gene: TRBJ2-2; abundance: -; CDR3nt: TGTGCCAGCAGCCAAGGCGGGAGCGCCGGGGAGCTGTTTTTT; CDR3aa: CASSQGGSAGELFF
v_gene: TRBV5-1; d_gene: -; j_gene: TRBJ2-3; abundance: -; CDR3nt: TGCGCCAGCAGCGCCCCGGGTACAGATACGCAGTATTTT; CDR3aa: CASSAPGTDTQYF
v_gene: TRBV19; d_gene: -; j_gene: TRBJ2-3; abundance: -; CDR3nt: TGTGCCAGTAGTTTGTCGGTGACAATTCTGGCAGATACGCAGTATTTT; CDR3aa: CASSLSVTILADTQYF
v_gene: TRBV18; d_gene: -; j_gene: TRBJ2-3; abundance: few; CDR3nt: TGTGCCAGCTCACCAAGTCTTACAGATACGCAGTATTTT; CDR3aa: CASSPSLTDTQYF
v_gene: TRBV24-1; d_gene: TRBD2; j_gene: TRBJ2-7; abundance: -; CDR3nt: TGTGCCACCAGTGATGAAGCTAGCGGGAGGCGGCAGTACTTC; CDR3aa: CATSDEASGRRQYF
v_gene: TRBV2; d_gene: -; j_gene: TRBJ2-7; abundance: -; CDR3nt: TGTGCCAGCAGGAAGACGGGGCACTACGAGCAGTACTTC; CDR3aa: CASRKTGHYEQYF
v_gene: TRBV30; d_gene: -; j_gene: TRBJ2-2; abundance: -; CDR3nt: TGTGCCTGGAGGGCATCCGGGGAGCTGTTTTTT; CDR3aa: CAWRASGELFF
v_gene: TRBV28; d_gene: -; j_gene: TRBJ1-2; abundance: -; CDR3nt: TGTGCCAGCAGTTCCACGGTTGGGGGAGGCAACAACTATGGCTACACCTTC; CDR3aa: CASSSTVGGGNNYGYTF
v_gene: TRBV6-2/TRBV6-3; d_gene: TRBD1; j_gene: TRBJ2-7; abundance: -; CDR3nt: TGTGCCAGCAGTTACGGACAGGGGGCCTCCTACGAGCAGTACTTC; CDR3aa: CASSYGQGASYEQYF
v_gene: TRBV6-1; d_gene: -; j_gene: TRBJ1-1; abundance: -; CDR3nt: TGTGCCAGCAGTGAAAATGTTTGGGGAACTGAAGCTTTCTTT; CDR3aa: CASSENVWGTEAFF
v_gene: TRBV7-9; d_gene: TRBD1; j_gene: TRBJ1-1; abundance: -; CDR3nt: TGTGCCAGCAGCTCGCGGACAGGGGAAGGAAGGATGAACACTGAAGCTTTCTTT; CDR3aa: CASSSRTGEGRMNTEAFF
v_gene: TRBV30; d_gene: -; j_gene: TRBJ1-2; abundance: -; CDR3nt: TGTGCCTGGAGTGTACTTAAGAGTGGCAGGGCCTATGGCTACACCTTC; CDR3aa: CAWSVLKSGRAYGYTF
v_gene: TRBV27; d_gene: -; j_gene: TRBJ2-7; abundance: once; CDR3nt: TGTGCCAGCAGTCCCCGCCCGGGTCCTTCAGGGGCCTACGAGCAGTACTTC; CDR3aa: CASSPRPGPSGAYEQYF
v_gene: TRBV7-2; d_gene: TRBD1; j_gene: TRBJ1-5; abundance: once; CDR3nt: TGTGCCAGCAGCTTAGTAGGGACAGGGAGCAATCAGCCCCAGCATTTT; CDR3aa: CASSLVGTGSNQPQHF
v_gene: TRBV28; d_gene: -; j_gene: TRBJ1-1; abundance: -; CDR3nt: TGTGCCAGCAGTTTCCTTACCGGACAGCTCACTGAAGCTTTCTTT; CDR3aa: CASSFLTGQLTEAFF
v_gene: TRBV29-1; d_gene: -; j_gene: TRBJ2-2; abundance: -; CDR3nt: TGCAGCGTATGCCGGGACCCAACGTTTACGAACACCGGGGAGCTGTTTTTT; CDR3aa: CSVCRDPTFTNTGELFF
v_gene: TRBV18; d_gene: -; j_gene: TRBJ1-1; abundance: -; CDR3nt: TGTGCCAGCTCTCCCGTTACGAGAGAAGCTTTCTTT; CDR3aa: CASSPVTREAFF
v_gene: TRBV11-2; d_gene: TRBD2; j_gene: TRBJ2-3; abundance: once; CDR3nt: TGTGCCAGCAGAGGGAGGGGAGATACGCAGTATTTT; CDR3aa: CASRGRGDTQYF
v_gene: TRBV28; d_gene: TRBD1; j_gene: TRBJ1-2; abundance: once; CDR3nt: TGTGCCAGCAGTCCCACCGGGACAGGGGGCGCAAATGGCTACACCTTC; CDR3aa: CASSPTGTGGANGYTF
v_gene: TRBV28; d_gene: TRBD2; j_gene: TRBJ2-1; abundance: -; CDR3nt: TGTGCCAGTCTGTACAGGGCTAGCGGGGAGCAGTTCTTC; CDR3aa: CASLYRASGEQFF
v_gene: TRBV6-5; d_gene: TRBD1; j_gene: TRBJ1-2; abundance: -; CDR3nt: TGTGCCAGCAGTTACGACGCAGGGGGCTATGGCTACACCTTC; CDR3aa: CASSYDAGGYGYTF
v_gene: TRBV3-1/TRBV3-2; d_gene: -; j_gene: TRBJ2-7; abundance: -; CDR3nt: TGTGCCAGCAGCCCCGGGCACCTCGGCGAGCAGTACTTC; CDR3aa: CASSPGHLGEQYF